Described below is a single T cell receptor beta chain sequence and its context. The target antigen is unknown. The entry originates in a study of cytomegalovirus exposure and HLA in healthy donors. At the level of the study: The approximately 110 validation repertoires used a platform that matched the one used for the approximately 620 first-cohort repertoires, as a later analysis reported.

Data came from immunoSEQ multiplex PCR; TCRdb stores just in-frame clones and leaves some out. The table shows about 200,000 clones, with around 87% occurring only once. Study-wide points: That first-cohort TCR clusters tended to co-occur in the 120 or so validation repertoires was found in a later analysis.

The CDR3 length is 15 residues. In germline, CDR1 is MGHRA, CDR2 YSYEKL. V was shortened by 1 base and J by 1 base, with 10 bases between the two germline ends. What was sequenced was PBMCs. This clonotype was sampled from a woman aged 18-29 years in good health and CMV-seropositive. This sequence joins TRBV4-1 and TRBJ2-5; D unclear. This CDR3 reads CASSQARGAQETQYF. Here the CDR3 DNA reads TGCGCCAGCAGCCAAGCCCGCGGCGCCCAAGAGACCCAGTACTTC.